This TCR beta chain was retrieved from a study of Graves' ophthalmopathy and Graves' hyperthyroidism. The wider study: Before any treatment, peripheral blood was taken at the initial diagnosis. Notes on the study in general: Blood contained most expanded thyroid clonotypes exceeding 0.001 frequency.

Researchers took RNA transcripts and amplified TCR beta CDR3 regions from them. An opening RT-PCR round employed HTBI primers and preceded a second-round multiplex PCR. TCRdb analysed the multiplex PCR reads with MiXCR anew, one entry per CDR3 protein. Seen here are about 58,000 distinct CDR3 sequences, 45% to 55% observed once, and the top ten hold 4.7%. The junction had 11 bases not matched to a gene; V was cut back by 0 bases and J by 3 bases. CDR1 is SGDLS, CDR2 YYNGEE, per germline. This CDR3 contains 17 residues. To note about this clonotype: The target antigen is unknown.

This TCR was recovered from an adult woman with Graves' ophthalmopathy. Sequences were obtained from peripheral blood. The chain couples TRBV9 to TRBJ2-5, with 7 bases that match TRBD2. CDR3 nucleotides: TGTGCCAGCAGCGTAGGGTTGCCTAGCGGTGACGAAGAGACCCAGTACTTC. Translation: CASSVGLPSGDEETQYF.